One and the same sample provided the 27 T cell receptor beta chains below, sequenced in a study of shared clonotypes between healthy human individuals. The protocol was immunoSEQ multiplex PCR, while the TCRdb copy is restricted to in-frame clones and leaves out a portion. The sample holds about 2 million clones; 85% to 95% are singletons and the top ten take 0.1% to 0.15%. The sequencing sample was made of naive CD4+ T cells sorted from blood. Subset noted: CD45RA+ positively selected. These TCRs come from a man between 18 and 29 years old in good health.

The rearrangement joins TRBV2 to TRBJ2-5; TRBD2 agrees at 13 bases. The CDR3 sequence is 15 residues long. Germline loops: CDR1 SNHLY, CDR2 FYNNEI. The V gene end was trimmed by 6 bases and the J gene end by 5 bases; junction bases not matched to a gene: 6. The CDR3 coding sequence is TGTGCCAGCAGGGGGACTAGCGGGGTGTCCGAGACCCAGTACTTC. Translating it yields CASRGTSGVSETQYF.

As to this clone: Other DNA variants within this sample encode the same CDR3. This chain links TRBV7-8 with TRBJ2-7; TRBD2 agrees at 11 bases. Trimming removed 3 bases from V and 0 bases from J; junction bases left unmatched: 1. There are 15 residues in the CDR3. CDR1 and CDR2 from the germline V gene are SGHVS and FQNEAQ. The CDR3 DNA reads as TGTGCCAGCAGCTTGGGGACTAGCGGCTCCTACGAGCAGTACTTC. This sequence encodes CASSLGTSGSYEQYF.

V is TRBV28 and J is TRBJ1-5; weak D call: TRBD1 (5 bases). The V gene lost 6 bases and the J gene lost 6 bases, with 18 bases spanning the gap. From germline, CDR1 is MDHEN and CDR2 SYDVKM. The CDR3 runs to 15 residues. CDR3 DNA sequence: TGTGCCAGCAGCCCGGACACAGGCCCCGGTCAGCCCCAGCATTTT. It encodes CASSPDTGPGQPQHF.

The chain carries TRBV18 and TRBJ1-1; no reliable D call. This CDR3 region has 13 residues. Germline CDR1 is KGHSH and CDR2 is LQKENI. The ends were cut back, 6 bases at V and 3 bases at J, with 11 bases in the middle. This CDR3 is CASSQGVYTEAFF. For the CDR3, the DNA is TGTGCCAGCTCGCAAGGTGTTTACACTGAAGCTTTCTTT.

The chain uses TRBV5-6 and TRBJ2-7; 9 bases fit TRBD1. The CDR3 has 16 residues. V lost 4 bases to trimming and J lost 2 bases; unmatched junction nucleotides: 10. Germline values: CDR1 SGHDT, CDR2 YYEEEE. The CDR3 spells CASSPQTGQGTYEQYF. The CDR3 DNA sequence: TGTGCCAGCAGCCCTCAGACCGGACAGGGGACCTACGAGCAGTACTTC.

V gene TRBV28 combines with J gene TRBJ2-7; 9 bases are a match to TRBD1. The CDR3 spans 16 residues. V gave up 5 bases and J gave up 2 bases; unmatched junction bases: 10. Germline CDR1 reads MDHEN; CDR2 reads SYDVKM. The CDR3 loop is CASSPPSGTGTYEQYF. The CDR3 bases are TGTGCCAGCAGTCCCCCAAGCGGGACAGGGACCTACGAGCAGTACTTC.

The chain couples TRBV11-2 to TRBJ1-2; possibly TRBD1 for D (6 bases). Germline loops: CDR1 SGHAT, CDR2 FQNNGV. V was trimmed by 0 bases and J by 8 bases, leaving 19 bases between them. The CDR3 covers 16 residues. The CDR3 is CASSLDRGSLLWGYTF. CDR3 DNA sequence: TGTGCCAGCAGCTTAGACAGGGGTTCTCTCTTATGGGGCTACACCTTC.

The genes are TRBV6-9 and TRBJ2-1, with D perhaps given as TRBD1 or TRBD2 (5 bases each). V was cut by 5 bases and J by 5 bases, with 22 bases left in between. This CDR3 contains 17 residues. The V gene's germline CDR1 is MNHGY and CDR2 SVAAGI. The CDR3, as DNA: TGTGCCAGCAGTCCCTCCTTAGAGCCGGGACCAGACAATGAGCAGTTCTTC. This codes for CASSPSLEPGPDNEQFF.

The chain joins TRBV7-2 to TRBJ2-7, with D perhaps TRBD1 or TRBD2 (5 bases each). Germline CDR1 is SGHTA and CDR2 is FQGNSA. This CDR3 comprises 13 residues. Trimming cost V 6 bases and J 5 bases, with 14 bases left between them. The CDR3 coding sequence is TGTGCCAGCAGGCCGACAGCGGTCCACGAGCAGTACTTC. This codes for CASRPTAVHEQYF.

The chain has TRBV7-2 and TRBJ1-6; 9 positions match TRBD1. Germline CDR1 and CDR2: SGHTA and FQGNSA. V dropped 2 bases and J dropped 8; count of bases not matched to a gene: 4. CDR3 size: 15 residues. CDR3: CASSLRDRADSPLHF. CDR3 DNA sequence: TGTGCCAGCAGCTTAAGGGACAGGGCTGATTCACCCCTCCACTTT.

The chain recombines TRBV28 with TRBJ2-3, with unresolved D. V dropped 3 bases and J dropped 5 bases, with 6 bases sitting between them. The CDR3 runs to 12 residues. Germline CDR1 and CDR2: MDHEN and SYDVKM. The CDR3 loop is CASSFGIDTQYF. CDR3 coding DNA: TGTGCCAGCAGTTTTGGAATAGATACGCAGTATTTT.

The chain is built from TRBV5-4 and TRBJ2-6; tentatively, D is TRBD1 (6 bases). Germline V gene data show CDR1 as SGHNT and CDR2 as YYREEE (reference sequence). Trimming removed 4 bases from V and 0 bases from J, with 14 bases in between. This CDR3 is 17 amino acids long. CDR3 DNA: TGTGCCAGCAGCCCCGGACAGACTTTCTCTGGGGCCAACGTCCTGACTTTC. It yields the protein CASSPGQTFSGANVLTF. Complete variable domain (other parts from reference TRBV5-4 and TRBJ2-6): ETGVTQSPTHLIKTRGQQVTLRCSSQSGHNTVSWYQQALGQGPQFIFQYYREEENGRGNFPPRFSGLQFPNYSSELNVNALELDDSALYLCASSPGQTFSGANVLTFGAGSRLTVL.

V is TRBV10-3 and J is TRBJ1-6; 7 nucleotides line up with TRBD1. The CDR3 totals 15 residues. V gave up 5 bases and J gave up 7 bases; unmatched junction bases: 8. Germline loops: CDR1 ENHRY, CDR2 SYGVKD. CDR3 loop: CAISTQGFENSPLHF. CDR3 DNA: TGTGCCATCAGTACACAGGGGTTTGAGAATTCACCCCTCCACTTT.

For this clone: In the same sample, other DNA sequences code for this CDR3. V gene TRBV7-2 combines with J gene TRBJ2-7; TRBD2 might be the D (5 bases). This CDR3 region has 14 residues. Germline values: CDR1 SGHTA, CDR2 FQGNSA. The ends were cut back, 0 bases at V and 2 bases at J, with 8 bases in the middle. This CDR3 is CASSLASGAYEQYF. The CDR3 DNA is TGTGCCAGCAGCTTAGCCAGCGGAGCCTACGAGCAGTACTTC.

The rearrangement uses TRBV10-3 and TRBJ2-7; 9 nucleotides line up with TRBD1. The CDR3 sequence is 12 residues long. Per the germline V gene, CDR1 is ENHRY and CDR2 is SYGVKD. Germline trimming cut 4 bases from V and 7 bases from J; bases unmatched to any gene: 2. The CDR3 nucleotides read TGTGCCATCAGTGCGGGACAGGGAGAGCAGTACTTC. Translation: CAISAGQGEQYF.

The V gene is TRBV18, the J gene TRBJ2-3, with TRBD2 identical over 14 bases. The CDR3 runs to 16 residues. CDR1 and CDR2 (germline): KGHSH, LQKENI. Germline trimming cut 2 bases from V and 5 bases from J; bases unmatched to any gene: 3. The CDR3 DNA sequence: TGTGCCAGCTCACCATCCGGACTAGCGGGAGGAGATACGCAGTATTTT. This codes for CASSPSGLAGGDTQYF.

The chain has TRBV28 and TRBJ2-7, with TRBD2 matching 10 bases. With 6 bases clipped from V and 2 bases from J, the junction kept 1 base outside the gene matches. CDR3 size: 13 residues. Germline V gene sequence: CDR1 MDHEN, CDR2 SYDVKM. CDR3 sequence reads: CASRAGGPYEQYF. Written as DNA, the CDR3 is TGTGCCAGCAGAGCGGGGGGGCCCTACGAGCAGTACTTC.

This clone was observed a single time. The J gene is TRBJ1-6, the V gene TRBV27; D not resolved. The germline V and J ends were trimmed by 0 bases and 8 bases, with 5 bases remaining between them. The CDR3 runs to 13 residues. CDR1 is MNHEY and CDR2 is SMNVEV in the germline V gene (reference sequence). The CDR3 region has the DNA TGTGCCAGCAGTTTATCGGTGCATTCACCCCTCCACTTT. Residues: CASSLSVHSPLHF.

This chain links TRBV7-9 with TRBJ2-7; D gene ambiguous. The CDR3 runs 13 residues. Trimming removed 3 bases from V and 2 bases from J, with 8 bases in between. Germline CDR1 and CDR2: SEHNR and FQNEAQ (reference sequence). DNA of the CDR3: TGTGCCAGCAGCTTGGGGTGGACCTACGAGCAGTACTTC. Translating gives CASSLGWTYEQYF.

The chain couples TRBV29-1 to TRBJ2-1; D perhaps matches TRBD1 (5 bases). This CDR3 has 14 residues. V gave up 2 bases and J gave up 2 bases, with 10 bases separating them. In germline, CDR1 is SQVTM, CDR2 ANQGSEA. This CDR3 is CSVEKGKAYNEQFF. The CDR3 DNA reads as TGCAGCGTTGAAAAGGGGAAGGCCTACAATGAGCAGTTCTTC.

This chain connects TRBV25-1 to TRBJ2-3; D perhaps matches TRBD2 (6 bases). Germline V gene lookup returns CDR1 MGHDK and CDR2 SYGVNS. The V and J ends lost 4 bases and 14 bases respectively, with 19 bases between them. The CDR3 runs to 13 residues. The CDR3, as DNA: TGTGCCAGCAGTGTCCGGACTAACAACCTGGTGTATTTT. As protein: CASSVRTNNLVYF.

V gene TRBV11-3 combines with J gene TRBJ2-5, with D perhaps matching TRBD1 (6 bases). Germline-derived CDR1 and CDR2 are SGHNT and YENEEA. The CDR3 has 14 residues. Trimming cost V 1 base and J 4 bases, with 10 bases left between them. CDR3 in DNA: TGTGCCAGCAGCTTAGGAGGACAGTCAGAGACCCAGTACTTC. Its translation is CASSLGGQSETQYF.

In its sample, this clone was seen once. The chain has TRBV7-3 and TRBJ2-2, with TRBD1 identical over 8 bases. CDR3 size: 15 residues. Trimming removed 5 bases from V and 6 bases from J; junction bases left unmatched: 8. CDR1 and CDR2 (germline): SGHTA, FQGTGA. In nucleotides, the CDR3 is TGTGCCAGCAGCAACCCGGGACAGGCCGCCGGGGAGCTGTTTTTT. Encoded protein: CASSNPGQAAGELFF.

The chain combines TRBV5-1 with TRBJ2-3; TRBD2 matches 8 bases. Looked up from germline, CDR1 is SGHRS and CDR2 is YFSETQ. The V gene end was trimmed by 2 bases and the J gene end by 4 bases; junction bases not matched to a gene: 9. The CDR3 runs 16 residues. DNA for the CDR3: TGCGCCAGCAGCTTCCCACTAGCGGAAACGGCAGATACGCAGTATTTT. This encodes CASSFPLAETADTQYF.

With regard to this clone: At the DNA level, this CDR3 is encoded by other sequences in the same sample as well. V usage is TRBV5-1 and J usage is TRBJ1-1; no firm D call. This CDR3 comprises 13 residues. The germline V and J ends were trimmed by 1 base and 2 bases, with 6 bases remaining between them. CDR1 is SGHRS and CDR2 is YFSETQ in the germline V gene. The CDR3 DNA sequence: TGCGCCAGCAGCTTGACACCAAACACTGAAGCTTTCTTT. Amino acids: CASSLTPNTEAFF.

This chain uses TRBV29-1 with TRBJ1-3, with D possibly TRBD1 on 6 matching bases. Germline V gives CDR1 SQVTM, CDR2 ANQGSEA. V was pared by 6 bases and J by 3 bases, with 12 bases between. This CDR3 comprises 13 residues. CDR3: CSVSDSGGNTIYF. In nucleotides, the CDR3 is TGCAGCGTCTCGGACAGCGGTGGAAACACCATATATTTT.

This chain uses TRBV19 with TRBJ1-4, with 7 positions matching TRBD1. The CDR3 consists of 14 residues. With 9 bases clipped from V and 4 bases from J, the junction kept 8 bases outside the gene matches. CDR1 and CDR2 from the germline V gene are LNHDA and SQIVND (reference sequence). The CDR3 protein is CASNRQGLNEKLFF. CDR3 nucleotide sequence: TGTGCCAGCAATAGACAGGGCCTTAATGAAAAACTGTTTTTT.